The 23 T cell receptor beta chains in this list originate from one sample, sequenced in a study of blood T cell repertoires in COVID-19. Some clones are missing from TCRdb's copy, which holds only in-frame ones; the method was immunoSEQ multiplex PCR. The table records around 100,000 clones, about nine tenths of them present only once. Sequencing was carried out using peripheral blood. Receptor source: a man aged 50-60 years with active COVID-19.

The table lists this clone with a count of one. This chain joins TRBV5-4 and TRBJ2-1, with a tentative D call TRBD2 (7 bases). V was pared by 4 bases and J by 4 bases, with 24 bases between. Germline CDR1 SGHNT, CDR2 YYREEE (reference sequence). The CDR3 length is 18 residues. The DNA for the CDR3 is TGTGCCAGCAGCCCGACTGGAGTAGGGGGGGGTATTTACAATGAGCAGTTCTTC. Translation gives CASSPTGVGGGIYNEQFF.

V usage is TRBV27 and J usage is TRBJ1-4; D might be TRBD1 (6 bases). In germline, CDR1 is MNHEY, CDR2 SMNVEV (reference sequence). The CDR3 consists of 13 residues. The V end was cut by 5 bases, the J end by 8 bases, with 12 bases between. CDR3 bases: TGTGCCAGCAGTCCAGGGGCACGGGAAAAACTGTTTTTT. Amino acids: CASSPGAREKLFF. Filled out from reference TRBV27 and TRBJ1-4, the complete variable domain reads EAQVTQNPRYLITVTGKKLTVTCSQNMNHEYMSWYRQDPGLGLRQIYYSMNVEVTDKGDVPEGYKVSRKEKRNFPLILESPSPNQTSLYFCASSPGAREKLFFGSGTQLSVL.

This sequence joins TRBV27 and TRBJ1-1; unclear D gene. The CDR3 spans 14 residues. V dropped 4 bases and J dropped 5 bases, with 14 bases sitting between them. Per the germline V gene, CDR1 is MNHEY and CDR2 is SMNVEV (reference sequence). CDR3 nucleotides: TGTGCCAGCAGTTCCATGACTATGGGGACTGAAGCTTTCTTT. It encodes CASSSMTMGTEAFF.

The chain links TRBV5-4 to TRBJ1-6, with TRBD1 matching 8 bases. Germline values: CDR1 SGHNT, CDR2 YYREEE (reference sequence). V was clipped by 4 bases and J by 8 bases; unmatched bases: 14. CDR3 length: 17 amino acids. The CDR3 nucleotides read TGTGCCAGCAGCGTTACGCAGGGGGCGCTTGGTCATTCACCCCTCCACTTT. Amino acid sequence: CASSVTQGALGHSPLHF. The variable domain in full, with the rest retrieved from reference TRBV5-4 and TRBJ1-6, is ETGVTQSPTHLIKTRGQQVTLRCSSQSGHNTVSWYQQALGQGPQFIFQYYREEENGRGNFPPRFSGLQFPNYSSELNVNALELDDSALYLCASSVTQGALGHSPLHFGNGTRLTVT.

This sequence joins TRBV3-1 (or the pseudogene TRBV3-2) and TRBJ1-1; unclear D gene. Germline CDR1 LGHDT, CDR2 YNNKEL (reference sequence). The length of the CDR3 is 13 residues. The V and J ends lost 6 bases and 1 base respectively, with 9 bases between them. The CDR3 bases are TGTGCCAGCAGGCCACAGTGGAACACTGAAGCTTTCTTT. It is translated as CASRPQWNTEAFF.

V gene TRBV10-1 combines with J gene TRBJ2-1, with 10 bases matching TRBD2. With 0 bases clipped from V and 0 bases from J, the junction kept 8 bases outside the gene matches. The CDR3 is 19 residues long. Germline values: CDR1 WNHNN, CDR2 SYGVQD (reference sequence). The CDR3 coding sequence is TGCGCCAGCAGTGAGTCGAATCTAGCGGGGGACAGCTCCTACAATGAGCAGTTCTTC. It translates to CASSESNLAGDSSYNEQFF.

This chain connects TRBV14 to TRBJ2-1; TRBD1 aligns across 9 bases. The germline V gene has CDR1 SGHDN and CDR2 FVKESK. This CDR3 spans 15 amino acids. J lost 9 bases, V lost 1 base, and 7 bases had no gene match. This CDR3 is CASSQGLDRGVEQFF. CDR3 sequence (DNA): TGTGCCAGCAGCCAAGGTTTGGACAGGGGAGTTGAGCAGTTCTTC.

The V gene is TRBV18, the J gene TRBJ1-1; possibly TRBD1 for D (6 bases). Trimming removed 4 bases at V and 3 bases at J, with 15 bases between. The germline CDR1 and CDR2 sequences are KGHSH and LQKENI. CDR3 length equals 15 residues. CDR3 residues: CASSLLQGADTEAFF. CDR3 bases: TGTGCCAGCTCACTCTTACAGGGCGCGGACACTGAAGCTTTCTTT.

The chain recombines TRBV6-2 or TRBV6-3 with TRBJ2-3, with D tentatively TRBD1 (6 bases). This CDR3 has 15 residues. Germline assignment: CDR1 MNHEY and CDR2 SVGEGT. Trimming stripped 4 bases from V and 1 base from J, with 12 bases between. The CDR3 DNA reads TGTGCCAGCAGTTTGGGGGCCGGAGGCACAGATACGCAGTATTTT. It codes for CASSLGAGGTDTQYF.

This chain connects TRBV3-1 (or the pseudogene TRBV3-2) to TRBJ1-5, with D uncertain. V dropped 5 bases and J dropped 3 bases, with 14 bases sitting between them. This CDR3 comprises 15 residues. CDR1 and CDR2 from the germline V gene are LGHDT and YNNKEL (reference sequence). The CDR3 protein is CASSETSGYNQPQHF. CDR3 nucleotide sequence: TGTGCCAGCAGCGAAACCTCAGGCTACAATCAGCCCCAGCATTTT.

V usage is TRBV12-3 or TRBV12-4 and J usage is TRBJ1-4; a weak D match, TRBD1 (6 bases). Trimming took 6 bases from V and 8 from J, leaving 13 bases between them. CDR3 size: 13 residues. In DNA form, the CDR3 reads TGTGCCAGCAGCCTCGGGACAAGCGAAAAACTGTTTTTT. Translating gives CASSLGTSEKLFF.

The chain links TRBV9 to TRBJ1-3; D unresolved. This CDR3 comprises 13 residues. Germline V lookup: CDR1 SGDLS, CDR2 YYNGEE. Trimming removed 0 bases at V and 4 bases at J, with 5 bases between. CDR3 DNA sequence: TGTGCCAGCAGCGTAGATCTGGGAAACACCATATATTTT. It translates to CASSVDLGNTIYF.

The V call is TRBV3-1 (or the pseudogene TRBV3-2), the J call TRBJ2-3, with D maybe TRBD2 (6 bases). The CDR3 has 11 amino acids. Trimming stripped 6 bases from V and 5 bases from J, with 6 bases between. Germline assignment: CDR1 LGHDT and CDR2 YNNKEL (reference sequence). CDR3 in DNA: TGTGCCAGCAGGGGGGGAGATACGCAGTATTTT. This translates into CASRGGDTQYF.

CDR3 region: CASSAEGQVTYEQYF. CDR3 sequence (DNA): TGTGCCAGCAGTGCCGAGGGACAGGTGACCTACGAGCAGTACTTC. This chain uses TRBV2 with TRBJ2-7; 8 positions agree with TRBD1. The CDR3 runs to 15 residues. V shed 4 bases, J shed 2 bases, and the junction held 7 bases outside the gene matches. Germline V gene lookup returns CDR1 SNHLY and CDR2 FYNNEI.

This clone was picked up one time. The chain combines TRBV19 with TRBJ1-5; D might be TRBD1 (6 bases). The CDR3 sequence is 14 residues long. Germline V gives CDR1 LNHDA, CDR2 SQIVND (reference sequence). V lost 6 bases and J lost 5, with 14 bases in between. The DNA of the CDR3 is TGTGCCAGTAGGGACGGGGGGGCGGATCAGCCCCAGCATTTT. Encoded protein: CASRDGGADQPQHF.

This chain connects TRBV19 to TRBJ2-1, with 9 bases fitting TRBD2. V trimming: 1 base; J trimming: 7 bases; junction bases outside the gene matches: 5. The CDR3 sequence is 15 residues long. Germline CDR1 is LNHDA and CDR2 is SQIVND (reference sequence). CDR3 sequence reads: CASSIVAGGINEQFF. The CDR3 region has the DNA TGTGCCAGTAGTATAGTTGCGGGAGGGATAAATGAGCAGTTCTTC.

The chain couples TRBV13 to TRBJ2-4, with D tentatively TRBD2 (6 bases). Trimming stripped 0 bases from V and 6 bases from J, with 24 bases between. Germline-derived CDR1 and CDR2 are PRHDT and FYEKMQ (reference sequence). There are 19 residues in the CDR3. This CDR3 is CASSLGLRSTGLRGNIQYF. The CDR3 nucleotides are TGTGCCAGCAGCTTAGGCCTCAGATCAACGGGACTTAGGGGAAACATTCAGTACTTC. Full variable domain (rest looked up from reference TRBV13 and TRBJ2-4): AAGVIQSPRHLIKEKRETATLKCYPIPRHDTVYWYQQGPGQDPQFLISFYEKMQSDKGSIPDRFSAQQFSDYHSELNMSSLELGDSALYFCASSLGLRSTGLRGNIQYFGAGTRLSVL.

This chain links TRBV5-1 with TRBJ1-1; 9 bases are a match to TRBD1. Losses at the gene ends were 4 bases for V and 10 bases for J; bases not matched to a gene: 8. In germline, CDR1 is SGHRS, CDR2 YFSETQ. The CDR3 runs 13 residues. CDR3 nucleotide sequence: TGCGCCAGCAGCGGAGGGACAGGGCGACGAGCTTTCTTT. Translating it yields CASSGGTGRRAFF.

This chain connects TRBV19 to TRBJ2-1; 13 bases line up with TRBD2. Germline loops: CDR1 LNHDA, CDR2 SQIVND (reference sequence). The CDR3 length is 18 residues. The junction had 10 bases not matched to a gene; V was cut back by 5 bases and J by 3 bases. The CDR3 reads CASSPYRTSGGRYNEQFF. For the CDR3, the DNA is TGTGCCAGTAGTCCTTATAGGACTAGCGGGGGCCGCTACAATGAGCAGTTCTTC. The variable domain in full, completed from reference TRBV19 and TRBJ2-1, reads DGGITQSPKYLFRKEGQNVTLSCEQNLNHDAMYWYRQDPGQGLRLIYYSQIVNDFQKGDIAEGYSVSREKKESFPLTVTSAQKNPTAFYLCASSPYRTSGGRYNEQFFGPGTRLTVL.

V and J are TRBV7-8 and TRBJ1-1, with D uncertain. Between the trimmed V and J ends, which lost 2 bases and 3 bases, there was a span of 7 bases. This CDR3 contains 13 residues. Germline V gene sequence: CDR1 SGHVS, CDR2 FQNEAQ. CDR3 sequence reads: CASSLMTDTEAFF. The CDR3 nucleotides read TGTGCCAGCAGCTTAATGACTGACACTGAAGCTTTCTTT.

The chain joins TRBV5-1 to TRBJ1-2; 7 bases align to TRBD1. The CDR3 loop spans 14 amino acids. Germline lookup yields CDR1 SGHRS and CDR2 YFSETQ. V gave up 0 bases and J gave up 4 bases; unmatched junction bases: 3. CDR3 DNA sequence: TGCGCCAGCAGCTTGGCACAGGGGACCTATGGCTACACCTTC. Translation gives CASSLAQGTYGYTF.

In nucleotides, the CDR3 is TGTGCCAGCGCAACAAGGGGGCGCGCATTAGAGACCCAGTACTTC. Protein product: CASATRGRALETQYF. The rearrangement links TRBV25-1 to TRBJ2-5, with TRBD1 identical over 7 bases. V lost 8 bases, J lost 4 bases, and 13 bases stayed unmatched. The CDR3 extends over 15 amino acids. In germline, CDR1 is MGHDK, CDR2 SYGVNS.

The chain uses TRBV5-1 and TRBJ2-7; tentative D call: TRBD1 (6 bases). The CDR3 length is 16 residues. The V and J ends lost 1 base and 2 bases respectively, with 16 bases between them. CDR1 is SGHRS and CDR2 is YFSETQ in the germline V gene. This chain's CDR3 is CASSLSYGQLTYEQYF. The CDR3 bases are TGCGCCAGCAGCTTGTCCTACGGACAGTTAACCTACGAGCAGTACTTC.